The entry below describes one TCR beta chain. This sample stems from a study of T cells expressing NK-cell markers. In germline, CDR1 is SNHLY, CDR2 FYNNEI. The CDR3 is 13 amino acids. TCRdb reworked the 5' RACE reads into one entry per CDR3 protein, no DNA. This sample's table reports about 460,000 distinct CDR3 sequences. Sequences were obtained from blood T cells: a sorted CD56 or NKG2C T cell subset, CD4+ or CD8+ T cells, or bulk PBMC T cells (not recorded which). V and J are TRBV2 and TRBJ1-2. The source of this sequence is a woman aged 50 to 60 in good health. The chain's CDR3 is CASRGGMGYGYTF.